This record looks at one TCR beta chain sequence and its context. Its antigen is still unknown. TCRdb called the PCR reads again in MiXCR, with one record for every CDR3 protein. The sample records about 640,000 distinct CDR3 sequences, 15% to 20% being singletons. Germline V lookup: CDR1 GTSNPN, CDR2 SVGIG (reference sequence). Trimming cost V 8 bases and J 4 bases, with 18 bases left between them. The CDR3 is made up of 14 amino acids. The sample belongs to a study of molecular identifiers for immune sequencing clone quantification. Across the study: Across replicate runs, RNA obtained from approximately 20,000 or 98,000 naive CD8 cells was divided into five, with four undergoing sequencing. Study-level points and caveats: Molecules of identical TCR sharing a barcode could underestimate highly expanded clone sizes. Detecting spiked Jurkat TCR RNA from one cell among some 990,000 naive cells was reportedly possible.

Sorting defined naive CD8 T cells as CD8+CD4-CCR7+CD45RA+. The sequenced sample was naive CD8+ T cells from blood, with Jurkat cell RNA spiked in. Described subset: FACS-sorted CD8+CD4-CCR7+CD45RA+ naive T cells. This sequence originates from a human donor in good health. Some libraries in this study had Jurkat cell RNA spiked in. The chain uses TRBV30 and TRBJ2-1, with D maybe TRBD2 (6 bases). CDR3 sequence reads: CASAGQGGYNEQFF. CDR3 nucleotide sequence: TGTGCCAGCGCAGGGCAGGGAGGTTACAATGAGCAGTTCTTC.